These 16 T cell receptor beta chains were all obtained from the same sample, sequenced in a study of cytomegalovirus exposure and HLA in healthy donors. PCR employed 60 Vbeta and 13 Jbeta primers. Clones were sequenced by immunoSEQ multiplex PCR, and TCRdb holds only the in-frame ones, with some missing. The table includes around 150,000 clones, roughly 82% detected once. Sequencing input: PBMCs. These receptors all come from a girl under 18 in good health and CMV-seropositive.

The chain joins TRBV28 to TRBJ2-5; weak D call: TRBD2 (6 bases). The V gene lost 10 bases and the J gene lost 2 bases, with 14 bases spanning the gap. The germline V gene encodes CDR1 MDHEN and CDR2 SYDVKM. The CDR3 is 13 amino acids. The CDR3 reads CAIRRVVQETQYF. The CDR3 DNA follows: TGTGCCATCAGGAGGGTAGTTCAAGAGACCCAGTACTTC.

The chain joins TRBV19 to TRBJ1-5; 10 nucleotides match TRBD1. Trimming cost V 6 bases and J 9 bases; bases outside gene matches: 5. CDR1 is LNHDA and CDR2 is SQIVND in the germline V gene (reference sequence). CDR3 length equals 13 residues. CDR3 bases: TGTGCCAGTAGGGACAGGGGGATCGGGCCCCAGCATTTT. Translating gives CASRDRGIGPQHF.

The chain carries TRBV4-1 and TRBJ2-1; TRBD2 matches 10 bases. Germline assignment: CDR1 MGHRA and CDR2 YSYEKL. The CDR3 is made up of 17 amino acids. Trimming at V came to 0 bases and at J to 3 bases, leaving 5 bases not matched to a gene. CDR3 sequence (DNA): TGCGCCAGCAGCCAAGATCCGGCTAGCGGGAGCTACAATGAGCAGTTCTTC. As protein: CASSQDPASGSYNEQFF.

This sequence joins TRBV2 and TRBJ1-2, with D unclear. This CDR3 comprises 12 residues. The V end was cut by 6 bases, the J end by 7 bases, with 12 bases between. Per germline, CDR1 SNHLY and CDR2 FYNNEI. The CDR3 bases are TGTGCCAGCAGCGCCGTACAGTTTGGCTACACCTTC. This gives the protein CASSAVQFGYTF.

The rearrangement uses TRBV11-2 and TRBJ2-3; tentative D call: TRBD2 (6 bases). Trimming shortened V by 0 bases and J by 2 bases, and 9 bases separated the two germline ends. Germline values: CDR1 SGHAT, CDR2 FQNNGV. The CDR3 loop spans 15 amino acids. CDR3 protein: CASSLEGGVTDTQYF. Written as DNA, the CDR3 is TGTGCCAGCAGCTTAGAGGGCGGGGTCACAGATACGCAGTATTTT.

The rearrangement links TRBV10-1 to TRBJ1-2; TRBD1 matches 7 bases. The CDR3 is 12 amino acids. The V gene end was trimmed by 7 bases and the J gene end by 7 bases; junction bases not matched to a gene: 6. Germline CDR1 and CDR2: WNHNN and SYGVQD (reference sequence). The CDR3 coding sequence is TGCGCCAGCACCTCTCGACAGGGTGGCTACACCTTC. Translated, it gives CASTSRQGGYTF.

The chain links TRBV18 to TRBJ1-2; TRBD1 is a possible D gene (5 bases). Per the germline V gene, CDR1 is KGHSH and CDR2 is LQKENI. The CDR3 consists of 13 residues. Trimming took 3 bases from V and 7 from J, leaving 12 bases between them. The CDR3 DNA is TGTGCCAGCTCACCCGACAGTTTCCCTGGCTACACCTTC. As protein: CASSPDSFPGYTF.

The chain employs TRBV7-2 and TRBJ1-4, with D tentatively TRBD1 (6 bases). Trimming pared 5 bases from V and 0 bases from J, leaving 13 bases between. Germline V gene sequence: CDR1 SGHTA, CDR2 FQGNSA. The CDR3 is made up of 16 amino acids. The CDR3 sequence is CASSRPRTATNEKLFF. The CDR3 DNA sequence: TGTGCCAGCAGCCGGCCCCGGACAGCAACTAATGAAAAACTGTTTTTT.

V gene TRBV7-9 combines with J gene TRBJ2-7, with D possibly being TRBD1 (6 bases). Deletions cut 0 bases from V and 3 bases from J, with 9 bases between. Per the germline V gene, CDR1 is SEHNR and CDR2 is FQNEAQ (reference sequence). This CDR3 region has 14 residues. CDR3 in DNA: TGTGCCAGCAGCTTAGCACAGGGATTCTACGAGCAGTACTTC. It yields the protein CASSLAQGFYEQYF.

This clone was found a few times. The chain recombines TRBV2 with TRBJ2-1; unclear D gene. Deletions cut 5 bases from V and 4 bases from J, with 3 bases between. The CDR3 extends over 11 amino acids. Per the germline V gene, CDR1 is SNHLY and CDR2 is FYNNEI. In nucleotides, the CDR3 is TGTGCCAGCAGTACTTACAATGAGCAGTTCTTC. This encodes CASSTYNEQFF.

This clone occurred once. The rearrangement joins TRBV6-6 to TRBJ1-5; 7 bases agree with TRBD1. The J segment lost 4 bases and the V segment lost 6 bases, leaving 6 bases of the junction unmatched. There are 14 residues in the CDR3. Germline CDR1 reads MNHNY; CDR2 reads SVGAGI (reference sequence). For the CDR3, the DNA is TGTGCCAGCAGAGACAGGGTGGCAAATCAGCCCCAGCATTTT. Amino acid sequence: CASRDRVANQPQHF.

The chain joins TRBV5-1 to TRBJ2-7, with 9 bases identical to TRBD2. This CDR3 has 15 amino acids. Unmatched junction bases numbered 8, after V lost 4 bases and J lost 3 bases. Germline-derived CDR1 and CDR2 are SGHRS and YFSETQ. The CDR3 loop reads CASSIGVAGDYEQYF. In DNA form, the CDR3 reads TGCGCCAGCAGCATAGGGGTAGCGGGGGACTACGAGCAGTACTTC.

The rearrangement joins TRBV27 to TRBJ1-2; the D gene is possibly TRBD1 (5 bases). Germline CDR1 reads MNHEY; CDR2 reads SMNVEV (reference sequence). Trimming pared 5 bases from V and 8 bases from J, leaving 18 bases between. This CDR3 region has 14 residues. The CDR3 DNA reads TGTGCCAGCAGTCCACCAGGGTACGTTGGAGGCTACACCTTC. Protein: CASSPPGYVGGYTF.

The gene calls are TRBV27 and TRBJ1-2; 8 positions match TRBD1. V lost 2 bases to trimming and J lost 8 bases; unmatched junction nucleotides: 4. Germline-derived CDR1 and CDR2 are MNHEY and SMNVEV (reference sequence). The length of the CDR3 is 13 residues. DNA for the CDR3: TGTGCCAGCAGTTTAATCCAGGGGGCAGGCTACACCTTC. Translation: CASSLIQGAGYTF.

This chain connects TRBV4-1 to TRBJ1-5; maybe TRBD1 (6 bases). The CDR3 is 15 amino acids. Per germline, CDR1 MGHRA and CDR2 YSYEKL. The ends were cut back, 8 bases at V and 5 bases at J, with 19 bases in the middle. The CDR3 DNA follows: TGCGCCAGCCGACAGGTGCCCCGGCCTGATCAGCCCCAGCATTTT. Its translation is CASRQVPRPDQPQHF.

This clone was found once. CDR3 in DNA: TGCGCCAGCGCGCAGGGGGCGATTATGAACACTGAAGCTTTCTTT. The encoded protein is CASAQGAIMNTEAFF. V is TRBV5-1 and J is TRBJ1-1; 8 nucleotides align to TRBD1. The CDR3 consists of 15 residues. Germline trimming cut 7 bases from V and 0 bases from J; bases unmatched to any gene: 8. Germline CDR1 is SGHRS and CDR2 is YFSETQ. Full variable domain (outside the CDR3, taken from reference TRBV5-1 and TRBJ1-1): KAGVTQTPRYLIKTRGQQVTLSCSPISGHRSVSWYQQTPGQGLQFLFEYFSETQRNKGNFPGRFSGRQFSNSRSEMNVSTLELGDSALYLCASAQGAIMNTEAFFGQGTRLTVV.